The 14 T cell receptor beta chains presented below share a single source sample, sequenced in a study of cytomegalovirus exposure and HLA in healthy donors. Amplification used 60 Vbeta primers and 13 Jbeta primers. Only in-frame clones appear in the TCRdb table, and some are missing; sequencing was by immunoSEQ multiplex PCR. The sample has fewer than 150,000 clones; around 81% are singletons. The sequenced material came from PBMCs. The receptors were sampled from a man aged 35-49 years in good health and CMV-seropositive.

V gene TRBV11-3 combines with J gene TRBJ2-7; D might be TRBD1 (6 bases). With 4 bases removed from V and 5 bases from J, the gap between germline ends came to 18 bases. CDR1 and CDR2 from the germline V gene are SGHNT and YENEEA. CDR3 length: 15 residues. Written as DNA, the CDR3 is TGTGCCAGCAGCTCGCGAACAGGGTTCGACGACGAGCAGTACTTC. As protein: CASSSRTGFDDEQYF.

The chain recombines TRBV5-1 with TRBJ2-3; 9 bases fit TRBD2. Germline V CDR1 and CDR2: SGHRS, YFSETQ. The CDR3 is made up of 15 amino acids. Unmatched junction bases numbered 2, after V lost 2 bases and J lost 1 base. The CDR3: CASSFKRGGTDTQYF. The DNA of the CDR3 is TGCGCCAGCAGCTTCAAGCGGGGGGGCACAGATACGCAGTATTTT.

This sequence joins TRBV30 and TRBJ2-7, with 11 bases that match TRBD1. The V gene's germline CDR1 is GTSNPN and CDR2 SVGIG (reference sequence). This CDR3 is built from 16 residues. Losses at the gene ends were 2 bases for V and 3 bases for J; bases not matched to a gene: 9. This chain's CDR3 is CAWSPSDRGPSYEQYF. Here the CDR3 DNA reads TGTGCCTGGAGTCCATCGGACAGGGGGCCGAGCTACGAGCAGTACTTC.

The chain couples TRBV15 to TRBJ2-3; 10 bases align to TRBD1. Germline V lookup: CDR1 LNHNV, CDR2 YYDKDF (reference sequence). The V segment lost 5 bases and the J segment 2 bases; nucleotides outside the gene matches: 4. The CDR3 is 15 amino acids. The CDR3 DNA reads TGTGCCACCAGCGTCGACAGGGGGCCCACAGATACGCAGTATTTT. This codes for CATSVDRGPTDTQYF. Full variable domain (rest looked up from reference TRBV15 and TRBJ2-3): DAMVIQNPRYQVTQFGKPVTLSCSQTLNHNVMYWYQQKSSQAPKLLFHYYDKDFNNEADTPDNFQSRRPNTSFCFLDIRSPGLGDTAMYLCATSVDRGPTDTQYFGPGTRLTVL.

The chain recombines TRBV29-1 with TRBJ2-1; 7 bases match TRBD1. The CDR3 has 13 residues. CDR1 and CDR2 (germline): SQVTM, ANQGSEA. V shed 7 bases and J 6 bases; nucleotides not matched to a gene: 9. CDR3 residues: CSGLGTVFNEQFF. Here the CDR3 DNA reads TGCAGCGGCCTCGGGACAGTATTCAATGAGCAGTTCTTC.

The chain employs TRBV5-6 and TRBJ1-1; D is unclear. This CDR3 comprises 13 residues. CDR1 is SGHDT and CDR2 is YYEEEE in the germline V gene. V lost 6 bases and J lost 5, with 14 bases in between. DNA of the CDR3: TGTGCCAGCATGCGGGTCGGTAGGACTGAAGCTTTCTTT. Translated, it gives CASMRVGRTEAFF.

This chain joins TRBV7-8 and TRBJ1-5; tentative D call: TRBD1 (6 bases). The CDR3 runs 15 residues. Germline assignment: CDR1 SGHVS and CDR2 FQNEAQ. Trimming removed 3 bases at V and 3 bases at J, with 12 bases between. The CDR3 here is CASSFLDSPNQPQHF. In DNA form, the CDR3 reads TGTGCCAGCAGCTTCCTGGACAGCCCCAATCAGCCCCAGCATTTT.

This rearrangement joins TRBV7-9 to TRBJ2-1; weak D call: TRBD2 (5 bases). This CDR3 region has 16 residues. V was clipped by 5 bases and J by 7 bases, with 21 bases between them. Germline values: CDR1 SEHNR, CDR2 FQNEAQ (reference sequence). CDR3 sequence: CASSTKVGSGFNEQFF. The CDR3 DNA follows: TGTGCCAGCAGCACAAAAGTGGGATCGGGATTTAATGAGCAGTTCTTC.

The chain links TRBV7-9 to TRBJ2-2; TRBD2 agrees at 9 bases. After removal of 4 bases from V and 5 bases from J, the junction contained 11 bases not matched to a gene. The CDR3 is made up of 17 amino acids. Germline V gene sequence: CDR1 SEHNR, CDR2 FQNEAQ (reference sequence). CDR3 amino acids: CASSSTRGRARTGELFF. The DNA of the CDR3 is TGTGCCAGCAGCTCGACCCGCGGGAGGGCCAGGACCGGGGAGCTGTTTTTT.

The V gene is TRBV7-9, the J gene TRBJ2-5, with 7 bases fitting TRBD1. With 5 bases clipped from V and 5 bases from J, the junction kept 5 bases outside the gene matches. Germline CDR1 reads SEHNR; CDR2 reads FQNEAQ (reference sequence). The length of the CDR3 is 13 residues. CDR3 coding DNA: TGTGCCAGCAGCCTAGACAGGGTGGAGACCCAGTACTTC. It encodes CASSLDRVETQYF.

The chain's CDR3 is CASSLPGHLNTEAFF. The DNA of the CDR3 is TGTGCCAGCAGCTTGCCGGGACACCTGAACACTGAAGCTTTCTTT. V gene TRBV5-6 combines with J gene TRBJ1-1; TRBD1 is a possible D gene (6 bases). Germline-derived CDR1 and CDR2 are SGHDT and YYEEEE. The CDR3 loop spans 15 amino acids. Trimming cost V 1 base and J 0 bases, with 10 bases left between them.

With regard to this clone: One end of the junction fails to match germline, which may point to a read error. CDR3 sequence: CASSPLAGGPSAGEQYF. CDR3 nucleotide sequence: TGTGCCAGCTCGCCACTAGCGGGAGGTCCCTCGGCGGGCGAGCAGTACTTC. The chain combines TRBV18 with TRBJ2-7, with 12 bases lining up with TRBD2. The V gene's germline CDR1 is KGHSH and CDR2 LQKENI. The CDR3 sequence is 17 residues long.

The gene calls are TRBV4-3 and TRBJ1-2; D not certain. Per the germline V gene, CDR1 is LGHNA and CDR2 is YSLEER. Trimming cost V 1 base and J 4 bases, with 16 bases left between them. The CDR3 runs 16 residues. CDR3 in amino acids: CASSQGGRGLSYGYTF. In DNA, the CDR3 is TGCGCCAGCAGCCAAGGGGGTCGGGGTCTGAGCTATGGCTACACCTTC.

The rearrangement links TRBV7-8 to TRBJ1-3, with 7 bases fitting TRBD1. V lost 5 bases and J lost 6; bases outside the gene matches: 7. The CDR3 has 14 amino acids. Germline V gene data show CDR1 as SGHVS and CDR2 as FQNEAQ. CDR3 residues: CASSQTQGPNTIYF. The CDR3 DNA reads TGTGCCAGCAGCCAGACACAGGGGCCAAACACCATATATTTT.